A single sample gave rise to the 3 T cell receptor beta chains below, sequenced in a study of blood T cell repertoires in COVID-19. Here immunoSEQ multiplex PCR was the method, and the copy in TCRdb shows in-frame clones only, minus some. The sample records under 300,000 clones, around 90% being singletons. The material sequenced was PBMCs or T cells enriched from blood (not recorded which). Receptor source: a woman under 40 with acute COVID-19.

The genes are TRBV18 and TRBJ2-7, with D perhaps matching TRBD1 (5 bases). The CDR3 contains 17 residues. Trimming shortened V by 6 bases and J by 2 bases, and 23 bases separated the two germline ends. CDR1 and CDR2 from the germline V gene are KGHSH and LQKENI. The CDR3 coding sequence is TGTGCCAGCTCCTCACTGGAGACACCAGGGTTAACCTACGAGCAGTACTTC. It codes for CASSSLETPGLTYEQYF. Variable domain in full (rest from reference TRBV18 and TRBJ2-7): NAGVMQNPRHLVRRRGQEARLRCSPMKGHSHVYWYRQLPEEGLKFMVYLQKENIIDESGMPKERFSAEFPKEGPSILRIQQVVRGDSAAYFCASSSLETPGLTYEQYFGPGTRLTVT.

The J gene is TRBJ2-7, the V gene TRBV11-3; possible D gene TRBD2, 8 bases. Germline CDR1 and CDR2: SGHNT and YENEEA. This CDR3 is 15 amino acids long. V lost 5 bases and J 5 bases, leaving 19 bases between the germline ends. CDR3 protein: CASSPGGAGEDEQYF. The CDR3, as DNA: TGTGCCAGCAGCCCAGGGGGAGCGGGAGAGGACGAGCAGTACTTC.

The V and J genes are TRBV7-2 and TRBJ1-3; tentative D call: TRBD1 (6 bases). V shed 5 bases and J shed 2 bases, with 10 bases lying between them. This CDR3 comprises 14 residues. Per germline, CDR1 SGHTA and CDR2 FQGNSA. CDR3 protein: CASSLGAPGNTIYF. Here the CDR3 DNA reads TGTGCCAGCAGCCTGGGGGCCCCTGGAAACACCATATATTTT.